Described below is a single T cell receptor beta chain sequence and its context. Its specificity is not known. This specimen comes from a study of T-cell memory formation after mild COVID-19. CDR1 is LGHNA, CDR2 YSLEER, per germline. After removal of 4 bases from V and 3 bases from J, the junction contained 4 bases not matched to a gene. This CDR3 has 15 amino acids. TCRdb re-called the 5' RACE reads through MiXCR, storing one row per CDR3 protein. The top ten clones hold about 40% of a sample with fewer than 90,000 distinct CDR3 sequences, 9.5% to 15% of them seen once. Study findings and constraints: Among CD4+ contracting clones, most were CM and EM, and CD8+ ones EMRA.

This clonotype was sampled from a man younger than 30 who had mild COVID-19 (a few samples of this study predate the infection). Cell type and time point are not known. The chain uses TRBV4-3 and TRBJ2-2, with 8 bases identical to TRBD1. The source material was PBMCs or a T cell subset sorted from them (not recorded which). The CDR3 spells CASSLDRGDTGELFF. CDR3 bases: TGCGCCAGCAGCCTCGACAGGGGAGACACCGGGGAGCTGTTTTTT.